This entry concerns a single T cell receptor (beta chain). Here immunoSEQ multiplex PCR was the method, and the copy in TCRdb shows in-frame clones only, minus some. The sample holds some 200,000 clones, around four fifths seen once. CDR1 and CDR2 from the germline V gene are MDHEN and SYDVKM. V was pared by 5 bases and J by 4 bases, with 11 bases between. The CDR3 is 13 amino acids. The sample is drawn from a study of blood T cell repertoires in COVID-19. On the study more broadly: The United States, Italy and Spain were the sources of the acute and convalescent COVID-19 samples. T cells, B-cell-depleted T cells, or PBMCs provided the cDNA or gDNA that served as material.

Seattle enrolled patients during active infection and tracked them longitudinally. This TCR was recovered from a woman in her 70s with COVID-19, enrolled during active disease. Sequenced sample: peripheral blood. The chain joins TRBV28 to TRBJ1-1; D remains ambiguous. The CDR3 coding sequence is TGTGCCAGCAGTAGACCGCGGGGCACTGAAGCTTTCTTT. Translation gives CASSRPRGTEAFF.